This TCR beta chain was captured in a study of vaccination and CD4 T cells after COVID-19. The wider study: Convalescent patients were SARS-CoV-2 positive by nasal swab PCR; fewer than 10 mild, one severe.

Time point in this sample: late sampling 161 to 241 days after vaccination in a few convalescent patients. This sample's treatment: approximately nine-day PBMC culture with coronavirus spike peptide pools or control peptides (ViraFEST assay). Study findings and constraints: Counts of SARS-CoV-2-reactive clonotypes had a median that went from around 19 to 38, a nonsignificant change.

Oncomine TCR Beta short-read sequencing was applied to DNA from cultured CD4+ T cells. Each CDR3 protein is one row after TCRdb ran MiXCR on the PCR reads. The sample has 20,000 to 25,000 distinct CDR3 sequences, 32% seen once. In regard to this clonotype: Its specificity is not known.

Sequenced material: CD4+ T cells from blood, cultured in vitro, taken about 7 months after SARS-CoV-2 vaccination. The clonotype was recovered from a human donor who had recovered from COVID-19.

CDR3 sequence: CASSPRGGSYNEQFF. The CDR3 DNA reads as TGTGCCAGCAGTCCCCGAGGGGGCTCCTACAATGAGCAGTTCTTC. The chain is built from TRBV6-1 and TRBJ2-1; tentative D call: TRBD1 (6 bases). The length of the CDR3 is 15 residues. With 5 bases removed from V and 0 bases from J, the gap between germline ends came to 11 bases. The germline CDR1 and CDR2 sequences are MNHNS and SASEGT.